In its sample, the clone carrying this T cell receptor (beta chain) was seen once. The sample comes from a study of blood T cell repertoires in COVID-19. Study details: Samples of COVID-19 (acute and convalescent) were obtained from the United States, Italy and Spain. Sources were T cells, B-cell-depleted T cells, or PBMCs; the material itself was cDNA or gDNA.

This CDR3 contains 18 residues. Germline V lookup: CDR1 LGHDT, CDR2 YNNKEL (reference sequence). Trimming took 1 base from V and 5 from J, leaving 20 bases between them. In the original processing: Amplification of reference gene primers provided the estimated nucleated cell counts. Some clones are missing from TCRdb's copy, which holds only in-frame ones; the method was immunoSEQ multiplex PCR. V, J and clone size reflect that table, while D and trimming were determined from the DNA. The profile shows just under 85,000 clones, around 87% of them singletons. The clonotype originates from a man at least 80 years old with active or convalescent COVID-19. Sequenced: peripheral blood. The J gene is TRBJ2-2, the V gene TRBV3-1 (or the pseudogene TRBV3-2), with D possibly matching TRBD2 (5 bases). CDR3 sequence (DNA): TGTGCCAGCAGCCAAGTTGCAGGCTTCACCACTAGTACCGGGGAGCTGTTTTTT. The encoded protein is CASSQVAGFTTSTGELFF.